The clone carrying this TCR beta chain was recorded at least ten times. The data were taken from a study of T-cell reconstitution after alpha-beta-depleted transplantation in children. This sample's TCRbeta library carried unique molecular identifier barcodes. Via MiXCR, TCRdb re-called the PCR reads, giving one row per CDR3 protein. The sample consists of more than 550,000 distinct CDR3 sequences, roughly 10% of them appearing once. V was pared by 7 bases and J by 6 bases, with 7 bases of the junction left unmatched. Germline CDR1 SEHNR, CDR2 FQNEAQ (reference sequence). This CDR3 has 13 amino acids.

Sequenced material: PBMCs from the stem cell graft donor, taken from the stem cell graft. V and J are TRBV7-9 and TRBJ2-3; 7 bases agree with TRBD2. This receptor was obtained from a human donor who donated a stem cell graft to a child with acute myeloid leukemia. CDR3 region: CASTPPSGDTQYF. The DNA for the CDR3 is TGTGCCAGCACCCCCCCTAGCGGCGATACGCAGTATTTT.